Following are 7 T cell receptor beta chains from one sample sequenced in a study of cytomegalovirus exposure and HLA in healthy donors. It was with 60 Vbeta and 13 Jbeta primers that the PCR ran. TCRdb's copy holds only in-frame clones and misses some; the assay was immunoSEQ multiplex PCR. This table has about 140,000 clones, approximately 80% appearing once. Sequenced input: PBMCs. These receptors were taken from a woman aged 40 to 50 in good health and CMV-seronegative.

This chain connects TRBV7-6 to TRBJ2-7, with D perhaps TRBD1 (5 bases). CDR3 length equals 12 residues. V shed 4 bases and J shed 6 bases, with 10 bases lying between them. The germline gives CDR1 SGHVS, CDR2 FNYEAQ. CDR3 coding DNA: TGTGCCAGCAGCTCACATAGGGGCGAGCAGTACTTC. Translated: CASSSHRGEQYF.

The rearrangement joins TRBV9 to TRBJ2-7; TRBD2 agrees at 10 bases. Germline V gene lookup returns CDR1 SGDLS and CDR2 YYNGEE. CDR3 length equals 15 residues. Trimming took 2 bases from V and 0 from J; bases not matched to a gene: 2. The CDR3 spells CASSVGLANSYEQYF. DNA for the CDR3: TGTGCCAGCAGCGTGGGACTAGCGAACTCCTACGAGCAGTACTTC.

The chain employs TRBV6-6 and TRBJ1-5; weak D call: TRBD1 (5 bases). The CDR3 has 15 amino acids. The germline V and J ends were trimmed by 2 bases and 4 bases, with 12 bases remaining between them. Germline V gene sequence: CDR1 MNHNY, CDR2 SVGAGI (reference sequence). The CDR3 DNA sequence: TGTGCCAGCAGTTACGGACGGGGGGTAAATCAGCCCCAGCATTTT. This codes for CASSYGRGVNQPQHF.

The gene calls are TRBV7-9 and TRBJ1-3; unclear D gene. V lost 4 bases, J lost 0 bases, and 4 bases lay in between. The germline CDR1 and CDR2 sequences are SEHNR and FQNEAQ (reference sequence). This CDR3 region has 13 residues. This CDR3 is CASSSNSGNTIYF. The CDR3 DNA reads TGTGCCAGCAGCTCAAACTCTGGAAACACCATATATTTT.

This chain joins TRBV2 and TRBJ2-1, with 7 bases matching TRBD2. After removal of 6 bases from V and 7 bases from J, the junction contained 12 bases not matched to a gene. The CDR3 is 15 amino acids. Germline V lookup: CDR1 SNHLY, CDR2 FYNNEI. The CDR3, as DNA: TGTGCCAGCAGGGCCCAAGGCGGGAGTGAGAATGAGCAGTTCTTC. Its protein product is CASRAQGGSENEQFF.

The J gene is TRBJ2-1, the V gene TRBV19; 12 bases match TRBD2. In germline, CDR1 is LNHDA, CDR2 SQIVND (reference sequence). V shed 4 bases, J shed 8 bases, and the junction held 6 bases outside the gene matches. The CDR3 covers 15 residues. The CDR3 loop is CASSKTSGSWDEQFF. Here the CDR3 DNA reads TGTGCCAGTAGTAAGACTAGCGGGAGCTGGGATGAGCAGTTCTTC.

The chain links TRBV15 to TRBJ1-1; D might be TRBD1 (6 bases). Trimming pared 0 bases from V and 2 bases from J, leaving 13 bases between. Germline-derived CDR1 and CDR2 are LNHNV and YYDKDF (reference sequence). The CDR3 runs to 16 residues. As DNA, the CDR3 is TGTGCCACCAGCAGAGAGGGGGCTGGCGGAAACACTGAAGCTTTCTTT. This translates into CATSREGAGGNTEAFF.